The 20 T cell receptor beta chains presented below share a single source sample, sequenced in a study of regulatory T cells in long-lasting Graves disease. HTBI primers from iRepertoire and Arm-PCR of CDR3 regions yielded the TCR beta libraries. MiXCR was run by TCRdb on the multiplex PCR reads, yielding one entry per CDR3 protein. The sample shows a few hundred thousand distinct CDR3 sequences, 20% to 25% of them seen only once. Time point here: persistent/refractory GD, antithyroid drugs over 5 years with positive TRAb. Extracted PBMC RNA gave rise to the TCR library. The source material was peripheral blood mononuclear cells (PBMCs), sampled when the disease was refractory, from a patient treated with antithyroid drugs. These receptors all stem from a female donor with Graves disease.

This clonotype was observed many times. The chain uses TRBV28 and TRBJ2-5; unclear D gene. This CDR3 contains 17 residues. Germline CDR1 MDHEN, CDR2 SYDVKM. Trimming cost V 5 bases and J 5 bases, with 24 bases left between them. Written as DNA, the CDR3 is TGTGCCAGCAGTATCCGAAGTTTATGGGGTAGGAGCGAGACCCAGTACTTC. Its translation: CASSIRSLWGRSETQYF.

This clonotype was observed many times. The chain has TRBV28 and TRBJ1-5, with D possibly being TRBD1 (5 bases). Germline CDR1 is MDHEN and CDR2 is SYDVKM. Trimming stripped 5 bases from V and 4 bases from J, with 9 bases between. The CDR3 is made up of 13 amino acids. For the CDR3, the DNA is TGTGCCAGCAGTATCCAGGGAAATCAGCCCCAGCATTTT. This codes for CASSIQGNQPQHF.

To note about this clonotype: At one boundary the junction diverges from the germline segment, which might be a read error. The chain joins TRBV7-7 to TRBJ1-1; D is perhaps TRBD1 (6 bases). Germline lookup yields CDR1 SSHAT and CDR2 FNYEAQ (reference sequence). The length of the CDR3 is 13 residues. CDR3 sequence (DNA): TGTGCTAGCAGCTTAGACAGGAAACCTGAAGCTTTCTTT. It yields the protein CASSLDRKPEAFF. The full variable domain, completed using reference TRBV7-7 and TRBJ1-1, is GAGVSQSPRYKVTKRGQDVTLRCDPISSHATLYWYQQALGQGPEFLTYFNYEAQPDKSGLPSDRFSAERPEGSISTLTIQRTEQRDSAMYRCASSLDRKPEAFFGQGTRLTVV.

This clonotype was seen just once. This rearrangement joins TRBV28 to TRBJ1-1; possibly TRBD1 for D (6 bases). Trimming shortened V by 1 base and J by 5 bases, and 11 bases separated the two germline ends. The CDR3 spans 14 residues. Germline V gene sequence: CDR1 MDHEN, CDR2 SYDVKM. The CDR3 DNA sequence: TGTGCCAGCAGTTTATCAGGGGATGGGACTGAAGCTTTCTTT. Protein sequence: CASSLSGDGTEAFF.

This clonotype was counted ten times or more. The chain combines TRBV12-3 or TRBV12-4 with TRBJ2-2; TRBD2 is a possible D gene (6 bases). Trimming cost V 6 bases and J 8 bases, with 16 bases left between them. This CDR3 region has 14 residues. The CDR3: CASRGGGATGELFF. The DNA of the CDR3 is TGTGCCAGCAGGGGCGGCGGGGCGACAGGGGAGCTGTTTTTT.

This clonotype has a handful of counts. The chain uses TRBV30 and TRBJ1-2; no clear D. CDR3 length equals 11 residues. V was trimmed by 3 bases and J by 10 bases, leaving 12 bases between them. CDR1 and CDR2 (germline): GTSNPN, SVGIG (reference sequence). The CDR3 here is CAWSPLYYYTF. In DNA, the CDR3 is TGTGCCTGGAGCCCCCTCTATTACTACACCTTC.

This clonotype showed up many times. The chain uses TRBV12-3 or TRBV12-4 and TRBJ1-1, with TRBD1 as a possible D gene (6 bases). CDR3 length equals 14 residues. V shed 5 bases and J shed 5 bases, with 15 bases lying between them. CDR3 nucleotides: TGTGCCAGCAGTCCCACTGCAGGGGAAACTGAAGCTTTCTTT. This encodes CASSPTAGETEAFF.

Only a few counts were recorded for this clonotype. The CDR3 bases are TGCAGTGCTAAAAGGACAGCCCAAGAGACCCAGTACTTC. This gives the protein CSAKRTAQETQYF. The V gene is TRBV20-1, the J gene TRBJ2-5; a possible D gene is TRBD1 (6 bases). The CDR3 is 13 amino acids. Trimming took off 4 bases at V and 1 base at J, with 10 bases between the two ends. The germline CDR1 and CDR2 sequences are DFQATT and SNEGSKA (reference sequence).

The chain has TRBV27 and TRBJ1-2; TRBD1 matches 11 bases. V lost 4 bases and J lost 4; bases outside the gene matches: 8. The CDR3 loop spans 16 amino acids. Germline CDR1 is MNHEY and CDR2 is SMNVEV (reference sequence). CDR3 loop: CASSSTPGQGAYGYTF. For the CDR3, the DNA is TGTGCCAGCAGTTCAACCCCCGGACAGGGGGCCTATGGCTACACCTTC.

In this sample, this clonotype turned up many times. The CDR3 protein is CASSESRGTEAFF. The CDR3 DNA is TGTGCCAGCAGTGAATCCAGAGGGACTGAAGCTTTCTTT. The chain employs TRBV2 and TRBJ1-1; D remains ambiguous. CDR3 length: 13 amino acids. Germline lookup yields CDR1 SNHLY and CDR2 FYNNEI. The V end was cut by 2 bases, the J end by 5 bases, with 9 bases between. The full variable domain, in which reference TRBV2 and TRBJ1-1 provide the parts outside the CDR3, is EPEVTQTPSHQVTQMGQEVILRCVPISNHLYFYWYRQILGQKVEFLVSFYNNEISEKSEIFDDQFSVERPDGSNFTLKIRSTKLEDSAMYFCASSESRGTEAFFGQGTRLTVV.

This clonotype was detected a few times. The V gene is TRBV15, the J gene TRBJ2-6, with D perhaps TRBD2 (7 bases). The CDR3 sequence is 16 residues long. With 1 base removed from V and 4 bases from J, the gap between germline ends came to 11 bases. Per germline, CDR1 LNHNV and CDR2 YYDKDF (reference sequence). CDR3 nucleotides: TGTGCCACCAGCAGAGTAGGGGGGGCAGGGGCCAACGTCCTGACTTTC. This encodes CATSRVGGAGANVLTF. The complete variable domain, with remaining parts taken from reference TRBV15 and TRBJ2-6, reads DAMVIQNPRYQVTQFGKPVTLSCSQTLNHNVMYWYQQKSSQAPKLLFHYYDKDFNNEADTPDNFQSRRPNTSFCFLDIRSPGLGDTAMYLCATSRVGGAGANVLTFGAGSRLTVL.

This clonotype has just a few counts. This chain joins TRBV6-2 or TRBV6-3 and TRBJ2-5; a possible D gene is TRBD1 (6 bases). The germline CDR1 and CDR2 sequences are MNHEY and SVGEGT. V shed 4 bases and J shed 5 bases, with 20 bases lying between them. This CDR3 is 16 amino acids long. The CDR3 spells CASSLFTSGVGETQYF. CDR3 coding DNA: TGTGCCAGCAGTTTGTTTACTTCAGGGGTCGGTGAGACCCAGTACTTC.

The table lists this clonotype with a few counts. The J gene is TRBJ1-3, the V gene TRBV5-5, with 9 bases lining up with TRBD1. J gave up 4 bases and V 3 bases, and 5 bases lay outside the gene matches. CDR3 length: 15 residues. Germline V gives CDR1 SGHKS, CDR2 YYEKEE (reference sequence). The CDR3 DNA is TGTGCCAGCAGCTCGGGACAGGGCCTCGGAAACACCATATATTTT. Encoded protein: CASSSGQGLGNTIYF. The complete variable domain, with remaining parts taken from reference TRBV5-5 and TRBJ1-3, reads DAGVTQSPTHLIKTRGQQVTLRCSPISGHKSVSWYQQVLGQGPQFIFQYYEKEERGRGNFPDRFSARQFPNYSSELNVNALLLGDSALYLCASSSGQGLGNTIYFGEGSWLTVV.

Details on this clonotype: This is likely an artifact of a read error, given a far larger clone one base away. The chain couples TRBV12-3 or TRBV12-4 to TRBJ2-5; 10 bases map to TRBD1. Trimming at V came to 3 bases and at J to 11 bases, leaving 15 bases not matched to a gene. This CDR3 region has 16 residues. CDR3 sequence (DNA): TGTGCCAGCAGTTTTCCGACGGGGACAGGGGAAAGAGTGCAGTACTTC. Amino acids: CASSFPTGTGERVQYF.

This clonotype was counted between two and nine times. The rearrangement joins TRBV20-1 to TRBJ2-7; 9 bases are a match to TRBD2. Germline values: CDR1 DFQATT, CDR2 SNEGSKA (reference sequence). The V gene end was trimmed by 4 bases and the J gene end by 3 bases; junction bases not matched to a gene: 7. The CDR3 is 14 amino acids. CDR3 region: CSANSGGLNYEQYF. In nucleotides, the CDR3 is TGCAGTGCTAATAGCGGGGGCCTTAACTACGAGCAGTACTTC.

This clonotype was detected only a few times. The V and J genes are TRBV20-1 and TRBJ1-4, with D hard to call. Germline CDR1 and CDR2: DFQATT and SNEGSKA (reference sequence). With 6 bases removed from V and 3 bases from J, the gap between germline ends came to 20 bases. This CDR3 comprises 16 residues. The CDR3 DNA sequence: TGCAGTGCCGAAGGCGGCAGAGGAGGCTCTAATGAAAAACTGTTTTTT. Its protein is CSAEGGRGGSNEKLFF.

This clonotype was observed a few times. The V call is TRBV5-5, the J call TRBJ2-3, with D unclear. The V and J ends lost 1 base and 0 bases respectively, with 9 bases between them. This CDR3 is 15 amino acids long. CDR1 and CDR2 from the germline V gene are SGHKS and YYEKEE (reference sequence). The CDR3 bases are TGTGCCAGCAGCTTGAACCAGCCTAGCACAGATACGCAGTATTTT. Translating gives CASSLNQPSTDTQYF. The full variable domain, rest sourced from reference TRBV5-5 and TRBJ2-3, is DAGVTQSPTHLIKTRGQQVTLRCSPISGHKSVSWYQQVLGQGPQFIFQYYEKEERGRGNFPDRFSARQFPNYSSELNVNALLLGDSALYLCASSLNQPSTDTQYFGPGTRLTVL.

V gene TRBV24-1 combines with J gene TRBJ2-3; tentatively, D is TRBD2 (5 bases). V was trimmed by 9 bases and J by 5 bases, leaving 20 bases between them. Germline values: CDR1 KGHDR, CDR2 SFDVKD. CDR3 length: 15 residues. CDR3: CATGDRDSVRDTQYF. CDR3 coding DNA: TGTGCCACCGGGGATCGGGATTCGGTCCGAGATACGCAGTATTTT.

The V and J genes are TRBV7-9 and TRBJ2-6; TRBD1 agrees at 10 bases. There are 18 residues in the CDR3. V dropped 4 bases and J dropped 0; count of bases not matched to a gene: 6. CDR1 SEHNR and CDR2 FQNEAQ come from the germline V gene (reference sequence). The CDR3 DNA is TGTGCCAGCAGCTCGACCGACAGGGGGCTCTCTGGGGCCAACGTCCTGACTTTC. It translates to CASSSTDRGLSGANVLTF.

Comment on this clonotype: This may come from a read error, since a much larger clone is one base off. The rearrangement joins TRBV7-3 to TRBJ1-4, with 8 bases lining up with TRBD1. The CDR3 is 15 residues long. CDR1 is SGHTA and CDR2 is FQGTGA in the germline V gene. CDR3 in amino acids: CASSLTGQDNGKLFF. Here the CDR3 DNA reads TGTGCCAGCAGCTTAACGGGACAGGATAATGGAAAACTGTTTTTT.